This entry is about one TCR beta chain. These data originate in a study of immune evolution from preneoplasia to lung adenocarcinoma. The length of the CDR3 is 15 residues. Germline CDR1 reads KGHSH; CDR2 reads LQKENI. The V gene lost 1 base and the J gene lost 0 bases, with 10 bases spanning the gap. Clones were read by immunoSEQ multiplex PCR, and TCRdb kept only the in-frame ones, dropping some. The sample includes about 2,000 clones, roughly 84% of them seen just once. This clonotype was obtained from a donor older than 65 with lung adenocarcinoma. The sample taken for sequencing was FFPE tissue from an adenomatous hyperplasia lung lesion. The subset: atypical adenomatous hyperplasia (AAH), lung preneoplasia. The V call is TRBV18, the J call TRBJ2-7, with a possible D match to TRBD2 (5 bases). The CDR3 is CASSPLPGSSYEQYF. The CDR3 DNA is TGTGCCAGCTCACCACTTCCGGGATCCTCCTACGAGCAGTACTTC.